Shown below are 22 T cell receptor beta chains from a single sample sequenced in a study of naive and memory T cell subsets. An oligonucleotide containing a UMI was ligated to the 3' end of TCR cDNA. Amplification of ligated cDNA took four PCR rounds with SP2 and nested alpha and beta constant primers. Each CDR3 protein gets one entry after TCRdb re-called the 5' RACE reads with MiXCR. The sample contains roughly 48,000 distinct CDR3 sequences, 4% to 5% of which appear only once. Receptors were obtained from a female donor in good health.

This clonotype appeared many times. This sequence joins TRBV28 and TRBJ2-1; 7 bases align to TRBD1. The CDR3 length is 16 residues. In germline, CDR1 is MDHEN, CDR2 SYDVKM. Losses at the gene ends were 3 bases for V and 4 bases for J; bases not matched to a gene: 9. The CDR3: CASSLPYQGEYNEQFF. DNA of the CDR3: TGTGCCAGCAGTTTGCCCTACCAGGGGGAGTACAATGAGCAGTTCTTC. Combining the CDR3 with reference TRBV28 and TRBJ2-1 gives the whole variable domain DVKVTQSSRYLVKRTGEKVFLECVQDMDHENMFWYRQDPGLGLRLIYFSYDVKMKEKGDIPEGYSVSREKKERFSLILESASTNQTSMYLCASSLPYQGEYNEQFFGPGTRLTVL.

In this sample, this clonotype turned up many times. V and J are TRBV9 and TRBJ2-1; D unclear. The CDR3 consists of 15 residues. Trimming cost V 0 bases and J 2 bases, with 9 bases left between them. Germline V CDR1 and CDR2: SGDLS, YYNGEE. The CDR3 DNA follows: TGTGCCAGCAGCGTAGACGGGCCGCCCTACAATGAGCAGTTCTTC. This gives the protein CASSVDGPPYNEQFF.

The rearrangement joins TRBV28 to TRBJ1-5; D gene uncertain. The germline CDR1 and CDR2 sequences are MDHEN and SYDVKM. The CDR3 has 16 amino acids. The V gene lost 2 bases and the J gene lost 7 bases, with 18 bases spanning the gap. The CDR3 is CASSLLSWVGEQPQHF. The CDR3 DNA reads TGTGCCAGCAGTTTACTAAGTTGGGTCGGAGAACAGCCCCAGCATTTT. Variable domain in full (rest from reference TRBV28 and TRBJ1-5): DVKVTQSSRYLVKRTGEKVFLECVQDMDHENMFWYRQDPGLGLRLIYFSYDVKMKEKGDIPEGYSVSREKKERFSLILESASTNQTSMYLCASSLLSWVGEQPQHFGDGTRLSIL.

At least ten counts were recorded for this clonotype. The CDR3 is CASSLVQAFEQFF. In DNA, the CDR3 is TGTGCCAGCAGCTTAGTTCAAGCCTTTGAGCAGTTCTTC. The J gene is TRBJ2-1, the V gene TRBV11-2; no clear D gene. With 1 base removed from V and 9 bases from J, the gap between germline ends came to 10 bases. From germline, CDR1 is SGHAT and CDR2 FQNNGV. This CDR3 comprises 13 residues.

This clonotype was found many times. The chain carries TRBV7-2 and TRBJ2-1, with 10 bases identical to TRBD2. This CDR3 is 20 amino acids long. V was clipped by 5 bases and J by 1 base; unmatched bases: 17. Per germline, CDR1 SGHTA and CDR2 FQGNSA. In DNA form, the CDR3 reads TGTGCCAGCAGCGTCCCCCTAGCGGGGGAAGGGGATGGTTCCTACAATGAGCAGTTCTTC. Protein: CASSVPLAGEGDGSYNEQFF.

This clonotype was recorded many times. The chain carries TRBV29-1 and TRBJ2-5, with 9 bases matching TRBD1. The germline V gene encodes CDR1 SQVTM and CDR2 ANQGSEA. J was trimmed by 1 base and V by 5 bases; bases with no gene match: 5. The CDR3 has 14 amino acids. The CDR3 DNA follows: TGCAGCGTTCCAAAGGGACAGGGCCAAGAGACCCAGTACTTC. The encoded protein is CSVPKGQGQETQYF.

This clonotype has a count of ten or more. The chain is built from TRBV7-2 and TRBJ2-2; 8 bases align to TRBD2. This CDR3 region has 16 residues. The germline CDR1 and CDR2 sequences are SGHTA and FQGNSA. V lost 5 bases and J lost 8; bases outside the gene matches: 13. In nucleotides, the CDR3 is TGTGCCAGCAGCCCCGGACTAGCTCGAGTCCTTGGGGAGCTGTTTTTT. This sequence encodes CASSPGLARVLGELFF.

This clonotype was seen a few times. This chain connects TRBV12-3 or TRBV12-4 to TRBJ2-7; D remains unclear. The ends were cut back, 7 bases at V and 4 bases at J, with 8 bases in the middle. The CDR3 consists of 11 residues. The CDR3 nucleotides are TGTGCCAGCACCCACTCGTACGAGCAGTACTTC. It translates to CASTHSYEQYF.

This clonotype appeared many times. The genes are TRBV5-5 and TRBJ1-2, with unresolved D. Germline V gene lookup returns CDR1 SGHKS and CDR2 YYEKEE (reference sequence). The CDR3 runs 12 residues. V was cut by 0 bases and J by 4 bases, with 4 bases left in between. DNA of the CDR3: TGTGCCAGCAGCTTGGGGAGCTATGGCTACACCTTC. Protein sequence: CASSLGSYGYTF. Filled out from reference TRBV5-5 and TRBJ1-2, the complete variable domain reads DAGVTQSPTHLIKTRGQQVTLRCSPISGHKSVSWYQQVLGQGPQFIFQYYEKEERGRGNFPDRFSARQFPNYSSELNVNALLLGDSALYLCASSLGSYGYTFGSGTRLTVV.

As for this clonotype: Possible read error: a much larger clone is one base away. V gene TRBV6-5 combines with J gene TRBJ2-2; D tentatively fits TRBD1 or TRBD2 (7 bases each). Trimming removed 9 bases from V and 6 bases from J, with 29 bases in between. Germline CDR1 reads MNHEY; CDR2 reads SVGAGI. This CDR3 comprises 18 residues. Written as DNA, the CDR3 is TGTGCCAGAAGTCACCGGGACTACTCAGGGGGGGCGTCCGGGGAGCTGTTTTTT. It codes for CARSHRDYSGGASGELFF.

This clonotype was detected a few times. V is TRBV28 and J is TRBJ2-5; D may be TRBD1 (6 bases). Trimming shortened V by 3 bases and J by 5 bases, and 19 bases separated the two germline ends. This CDR3 is built from 16 residues. Looked up from germline, CDR1 is MDHEN and CDR2 is SYDVKM. The CDR3 sequence is CASSFQSPGAGETQYF. The CDR3 DNA reads TGTGCCAGCAGTTTTCAATCCCCAGGGGCCGGGGAGACCCAGTACTTC.

Ten or more counts support this clonotype. V and J are TRBV7-8 and TRBJ2-5; D is perhaps TRBD1 or TRBD2 (5 bases each). CDR1 and CDR2 from the germline V gene are SGHVS and FQNEAQ. The CDR3 runs to 14 residues. V lost 2 bases and J lost 3, with 10 bases in between. DNA of the CDR3: TGTGCCAGCAGCTTAAGGGAGACAGAAGAGACCCAGTACTTC. Translated, it gives CASSLRETEETQYF.

This clonotype was counted ten times or more. CDR3 in amino acids: CASRPRAGRLADTQYF. In DNA form, the CDR3 reads TGTGCCAGCAGACCCCGAGCGGGAAGGTTGGCAGATACGCAGTATTTT. J is TRBJ2-3 and V is TRBV28; 7 nucleotides match TRBD2. The ends lost 6 bases at V and 4 bases at J; junction bases unmatched: 13. The CDR3 runs to 16 residues. CDR1 and CDR2 (germline): MDHEN, SYDVKM.

The chain couples TRBV12-3 or TRBV12-4 to TRBJ1-3; D unclear. Trimming pared 2 bases from V and 7 bases from J, leaving 18 bases between. This CDR3 region has 16 residues. CDR3 bases: TGTGCCAGCAGTTTACTTTCAGTCCGTATTGGTAACACCATATATTTT. Translated: CASSLLSVRIGNTIYF.

This clonotype has a count of ten or more. The genes are TRBV2 and TRBJ1-2; TRBD1 might be the D (5 bases). The V gene lost 7 bases and the J gene lost 1 base, with 10 bases spanning the gap. Germline CDR1 SNHLY, CDR2 FYNNEI. CDR3 length equals 13 residues. The CDR3 DNA sequence: TGTGCCAGCATAAGGGACGTTAACTATGGCTACACCTTC. Translation: CASIRDVNYGYTF.

In this sample, this clonotype turned up many times. This chain uses TRBV12-3 or TRBV12-4 with TRBJ2-7; TRBD1 agrees at 12 bases. The CDR3 sequence is 15 residues long. V dropped 5 bases and J dropped 3; count of bases not matched to a gene: 5. This CDR3 reads CASSHRDRGLYEQYF. DNA for the CDR3: TGTGCCAGCAGTCACCGGGACAGGGGGCTCTACGAGCAGTACTTC.

The chain combines TRBV27 with TRBJ2-1; 9 bases align to TRBD2. CDR1 and CDR2 (germline): MNHEY, SMNVEV (reference sequence). V lost 4 bases, J lost 6 bases, and 10 bases stayed unmatched. The CDR3 runs to 16 residues. CDR3 amino acids: CASSSSGTSPRNEQFF. The CDR3 bases are TGTGCCAGCAGTTCCTCCGGGACTAGCCCCCGCAATGAGCAGTTCTTC.

This chain joins TRBV20-1 and TRBJ1-5; the D is unclear. V shed 0 bases and J shed 0 bases, with 9 bases lying between them. The CDR3 is 15 residues long. Germline V CDR1 and CDR2: DFQATT, SNEGSKA (reference sequence). The CDR3 region has the DNA TGCAGTGCTAGAGATGGCACGTATAGCAATCAGCCCCAGCATTTT. It specifies CSARDGTYSNQPQHF.

This clonotype was seen a handful of times. An end of the junction differs from the germline gene, which may be a read error. The CDR3 DNA is TGTGCCAGCAGTGAAGCGTTCGGGTCCGGTGGCGACACCTTC. Amino acid sequence: CASSEAFGSGGDTF. The chain recombines TRBV6-1 with TRBJ1-2; D gene uncertain. Germline-derived CDR1 and CDR2 are MNHNS and SASEGT. This CDR3 is 14 amino acids long.

This clonotype was recorded many times. The chain is built from TRBV3-1 and TRBJ1-5, with no clear D. CDR1 and CDR2 (germline): LGHDT, YNNKEL (reference sequence). Trimming took 0 bases from V and 4 from J, leaving 7 bases between them. The CDR3 sequence is 14 residues long. The CDR3 here is CASSQDAVNQPQHF. CDR3 nucleotide sequence: TGTGCCAGCAGCCAAGATGCAGTTAATCAGCCCCAGCATTTT.

In this sample, this clonotype turned up a few times. The chain employs TRBV6-6 and TRBJ2-5, with D perhaps assigned TRBD1 or TRBD2 (6 bases each). Germline assignment: CDR1 MNHNY and CDR2 SVGAGI (reference sequence). V shed 0 bases and J shed 5 bases, with 13 bases lying between them. The CDR3 runs to 15 residues. This CDR3 is CASSYSLRRGETQYF. In DNA form, the CDR3 reads TGTGCCAGCAGTTACTCTCTCCGGAGGGGGGAGACCCAGTACTTC.

This clonotype was counted at least ten times. The chain joins TRBV10-3 to TRBJ2-7; D uncertain. The germline CDR1 and CDR2 sequences are ENHRY and SYGVKD. Trimming left V 2 bases short and J 6 bases short, with 8 bases between. CDR3 length equals 12 residues. The CDR3: CAISEPLGEQYF. CDR3 nucleotides: TGTGCCATCAGTGAGCCCCTGGGCGAGCAGTACTTC.